This TCR beta chain came from a study of T cell repertoires in cytomegalovirus infection (dated 2019 in TCRdb). Concerning the study at large: Because public TCR beta signatures pointed to carriage of CMV infection together with the matching HLA type, the HLA type of each donor mattered for the analysis.

Points on this clonotype: The target of this receptor is not known. No qualities accompany the bases; no much larger clone lies one base away.

V is reduced by 5 bases and J by 5 bases, leaving a spacing of 15 bases between them. From cysteine to phenylalanine, the CDR3 is 14 amino acids long. Of the read, only the CDR3 DNA is kept; its 42 bases are in frame from base 1. For CDR1 and CDR2, the germline V gene lists MNHEY and SVGAGI. Points the paper makes about the study in general: In the ex vivo response, HLA-C-restricted CMV-specific TCR beta clonotypes were dominant, and in two of eight donors the single most frequent clonotype came from this HLA-C-restricted group. In both this cohort and an independent cohort of several hundred donors, the cumulative frequency of public TCR beta family members distinguished carriers of CMV infection plus the relevant HLA type.

The data were produced on an Illumina HiSeq 1500. The public reads were reanalyzed by TCRdb: fastp trimming at Q25, MiXCR alignment, in-frame beta chains only. Each entry merges the rows of one CDR3 protein and shows their most common DNA and genes. The sample has a few hundred thousand distinct CDR3 sequences on record, about a sixth of them singletons. The ten largest clones represent 12% of the sample. This clonotype was sampled from a human donor in good health (CMV status not recorded). Some clones in this sample may be carry-over from other donors' samples. The sample taken for sequencing was PBMCs. The sequence joins TRBV6-5 to TRBJ1-2; D gene: possibly TRBD1, on 5 matching bases. This receptor carries the CDR3 CASSPGLSGYGYTF. The nucleotide sequence is given as TGTGCCAGCAGTCCAGGGTTGTCTGGGTATGGCTACACCTTC.